This T cell receptor beta chain was retrieved from a study of blood T cell repertoires in COVID-19. The wider study: The samples span acute and convalescent COVID-19 from the United States, Italy and Spain. T cells, B-cell-depleted T cells, or PBMCs provided the cDNA or gDNA that served as material.

V lost 2 bases, J lost 3 bases, and 8 bases lay in between. CDR1 KGHSH and CDR2 LQKENI come from the germline V gene. There are 15 residues in the CDR3. This clone has only a few counts. Under the authors' procedure: Amplification from reference gene primers served as the basis for estimated nucleated cell counts. Using immunoSEQ multiplex PCR, the repertoire was profiled, and TCRdb retains in-frame clones only, with some absent. V, J and clone size were drawn from that table, and D and trimming were deduced from the DNA. This table holds approximately 110,000 clones, more than 65% found once. This TCR was sampled from a woman of 80 years or more with active or convalescent COVID-19. Sequenced input: peripheral blood. The J gene is TRBJ2-6, the V gene TRBV18; D perhaps matches TRBD1 (6 bases). CDR3 sequence reads: CASSPGGGGANVLTF. The CDR3 DNA reads TGTGCCAGCTCACCAGGGGGCGGTGGGGCCAACGTCCTGACTTTC.